This T cell receptor (beta chain) emerged from a study of blood T cells in healthy people across ages. Next came a second PCR, run for roughly 6 to 11 cycles, which used a sample-barcoded 5' primer along with a J-beta primer mix. TCRdb re-derived calls from the 5' RACE reads in MiXCR, one entry per CDR3 protein. The table has some 930,000 distinct CDR3 sequences, roughly 28% seen once. V was pared by 0 bases and J by 2 bases, with 16 bases between. The CDR3 consists of 17 residues. Germline-derived CDR1 and CDR2 are LGHDT and YNNKEL (reference sequence). The same data also went into a second study, on T cells of mothers and their children.

Material: blood. V usage is TRBV3-1 and J usage is TRBJ1-1, with unresolved D. The clonotype comes from a woman in her thirties or forties in good health. CDR3 nucleotides: TGTGCCAGCAGCCAAGATCTGCTAATCGGGGAAAACACTGAAGCTTTCTTT. Protein product: CASSQDLLIGENTEAFF.